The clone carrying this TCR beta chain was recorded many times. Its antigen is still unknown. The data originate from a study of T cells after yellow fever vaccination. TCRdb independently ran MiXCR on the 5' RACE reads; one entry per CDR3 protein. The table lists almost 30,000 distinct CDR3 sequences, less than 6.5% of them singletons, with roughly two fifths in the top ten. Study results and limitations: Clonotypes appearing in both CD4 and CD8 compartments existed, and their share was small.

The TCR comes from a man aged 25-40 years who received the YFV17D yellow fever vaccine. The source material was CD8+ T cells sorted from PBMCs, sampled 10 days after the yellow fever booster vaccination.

The CDR3 sequence: CASSKGDRGVEQYF. CDR3 nucleotide sequence: TGTGCCAGCAGCAAAGGGGACAGGGGCGTTGAGCAGTACTTC. The chain is built from TRBV21-1 and TRBJ2-7; TRBD1, the table's D call, was not compared with the DNA. TRBV21-1 is marked as a pseudogene. CDR3 size: 14 residues.